Listed below are T cell receptor beta chains from one sample, sequenced in a study of cytomegalovirus exposure and HLA in healthy donors. The assay was immunoSEQ multiplex PCR, and TCRdb's table has in-frame clones only and misses some. The sample contains under 200,000 clones, 65% to 70% of which appear only once. The sequenced material came from PBMCs. These receptors originate from a woman younger than 30 in good health and CMV-seropositive. The conserved cysteine and the conserved F or W are not part of the CDR3 here. Rows give clone size only sometimes, using once, few, many, or a class for an expanded clone.

length | size | J | V | CDR3
13 | . | TRBJ2-7 | TRBV4-3 | ASSQDRGKLDEQY
13 | once | TRBJ2-3 | TRBV13 | ASSFRPRGTDTQY
11 | . | TRBJ1-6 | TRBV28 | ASNLQGPSPLH
10 | . | TRBJ1-4 | TRBV7-2 | ASSSGQGKLF
11 | . | TRBJ1-5 | TRBV2 | ASYRGNNQPQH
13 | . | TRBJ1-2 | TRBV27 | ASGETGTAYYGYT
11 | . | TRBJ2-7 | TRBV19 | ASSLSGIYEQY
12 | few | TRBJ2-7 | TRBV28 | ASSFLEGDYEQY
13 | few | TRBJ1-1 | TRBV28 | ASSLGRGIGTEAF
12 | . | TRBJ1-3 | TRBV2 | AVRQRLSGNTIY
12 | . | TRBJ2-7 | TRBV30 | AWSTGGYSYEQY
11 | . | TRBJ2-1 | TRBV27 | ASTVAGYNEQF
12 | . | TRBJ1-2 | TRBV6-5 | ASSPDRARYGYT
13 | once | TRBJ2-7 | TRBV6-6 | ASRPRTGKVYEQY
12 | . | TRBJ2-3 | TRBV6-6 | AGGKALSTDTQY
14 | . | TRBJ1-2 | TRBV4-3 | ASSQVRDRANYGYT
13 | . | TRBJ2-3 | TRBV6-1 | ASSKKGGSLDTQY
10 | few | TRBJ1-5 | TRBV29-1 | SVAGSNQPQH
13 | few | TRBJ1-1 | TRBV5-3 | ARSNRGVGKTEAF
13 | . | TRBJ2-2 | TRBV6-5 | ASSYSFANTGELF
13 | . | TRBJ2-7 | TRBV6-5 | ASSPGTVRVGEQY
14 | . | TRBJ1-2 | TRBV6-5 | ASSYTFSTVVYGYT
11 | . | TRBJ1-1 | TRBV25-1 | ASRTPGGAEAF
14 | few | TRBJ1-1 | TRBV5-1 | ASSLATGTPNTEAF
12 | few | TRBJ2-3 | TRBV2 | ASRPNEGTDTQY
11 | . | TRBJ2-1 | TRBV5-1 | ASSILSGDEQF
12 | few | TRBJ2-7 | TRBV28 | ASRTTSGWVEQY
13 | few | TRBJ2-3 | TRBV9 | ASSVTREFGDTQY
13 | . | TRBJ1-3 | TRBV18 | ASSPRTGPGNTIY
17 | . | TRBJ2-7 | TRBV28 | ASRPPRGLSGGNSYEQY
11 | . | TRBJ2-4 | TRBV7-3 | ASSSISGQGSY
12 | . | TRBJ2-5 | TRBV7-8 | ASTPSAYQETQY
13 | . | TRBJ2-1 | TRBV10-2 | ASSVSGRFYNEQF
14 | . | TRBJ1-4 | TRBV6-6 | ASSSGHRSTNEKLF
11 | . | TRBJ1-5 | TRBV2 | ASRGDFHQPQH
11 | . | . | TRBV30 | AWRTSGRYEQY
12 | . | TRBJ1-1 | TRBV4-2 | ASSQESWGLEAF
11 | few | TRBJ2-7 | TRBV19 | ASTDRATYEQY
14 | few | TRBJ2-1 | TRBV21-1 | ASSKGVGSGLAPQF
14 | many | TRBJ2-7 | TRBV4-2 | ASSQDRGGGSYEQY
12 | . | TRBJ1-1 | TRBV6-1 | ASPQRDKNTEAF
13 | . | TRBJ2-5 | TRBV7-9 | ASSLLGGRGESQY
18 | . | TRBJ2-6 | TRBV27 | ASSSVIGTGAFSGANVLT
13 | . | TRBJ1-1 | TRBV4-3 | ASSQIGTENTEAF
15 | few | TRBJ1-5 | TRBV5-7 | ASTDRGRELGNQPQH
11 | . | TRBJ2-7 | TRBV5-4 | ASSLIAGHEQY
15 | . | TRBJ1-2 | TRBV7-6 | ASSLAPRGRRGYGYT
13 | . | TRBJ2-7 | TRBV18 | ASSPPEGYSYEQY